This passage covers 32 T cell receptor beta chains from one sample sequenced in a study of shared clonotypes between healthy human individuals. The data were produced by immunoSEQ multiplex PCR, yet TCRdb's version contains in-frame clones alone and is incomplete. This sample yields about 380,000 clones, of which 90% to 98% are seen a single time; around 0.32% belongs to the top ten. The sample comprised memory CD8+ T cells sorted from blood. Subset here: CD45RO+ cells pooled with CCR7-negative TemRA cells. The receptors originated from a man between 25 and 39 years old in good health.

The genes are TRBV4-2 and TRBJ1-1; D is undetermined. CDR1 is LGHNA, CDR2 YNFKEQ, per germline. Deletions cut 0 bases from V and 2 bases from J, with 13 bases between. This CDR3 is built from 16 residues. The DNA for the CDR3 is TGTGCCAGCAGCCAAGACCTTCAAACTCCTAACACTGAAGCTTTCTTT. Its protein product is CASSQDLQTPNTEAFF.

In nucleotides, the CDR3 is TGTGCCAGCAGCCGTCGCGGTGGACCGGAGGCCTACGAGCAGTACTTC. Translation: CASSRRGGPEAYEQYF. The J gene is TRBJ2-7, the V gene TRBV7-2, with D possibly TRBD2 on 5 matching bases. The CDR3 covers 16 residues. Per germline, CDR1 SGHTA and CDR2 FQGNSA. Deletions cut 5 bases from V and 2 bases from J, with 19 bases between.

In this sample, this clone turned up a few times. Written as DNA, the CDR3 is TGTGCCAGCAGCTTAAGACAGGGGGCATGGGGCTACACCTTC. This encodes CASSLRQGAWGYTF. The J gene is TRBJ1-2, the V gene TRBV7-9; 10 positions agree with TRBD1. The CDR3 totals 14 residues. Germline trimming cut 2 bases from V and 8 bases from J; bases unmatched to any gene: 5. Germline V gene lookup returns CDR1 SEHNR and CDR2 FQNEAQ (reference sequence).

The chain joins TRBV4-2 to TRBJ1-2; no firm D call. Trimming took off 3 bases at V and 4 bases at J, with 9 bases between the two ends. Germline lookup yields CDR1 LGHNA and CDR2 YNFKEQ. CDR3 length equals 13 residues. CDR3 nucleotides: TGTGCCAGCAGCCAGGGTTCGAGCTATGGCTACACCTTC. Translation gives CASSQGSSYGYTF.

V usage is TRBV27 and J usage is TRBJ1-1; D ambiguous. The CDR3 loop spans 14 amino acids. Per germline, CDR1 MNHEY and CDR2 SMNVEV (reference sequence). V dropped 5 bases and J dropped 2 bases, with 12 bases sitting between them. The DNA of the CDR3 is TGTGCCAGCAGTCCCCACAGAATTAACACTGAAGCTTTCTTT. This gives the protein CASSPHRINTEAFF.

This chain links TRBV5-6 with TRBJ1-1, with 7 bases aligning to TRBD1. The V and J ends lost 1 base and 7 bases, in that order; junction bases with no gene match: 1. The CDR3 loop spans 12 amino acids. Germline CDR1 is SGHDT and CDR2 is YYEEEE. This CDR3 reads CASSLTGVEAFF. CDR3 bases: TGTGCCAGCAGCTTGACAGGGGTTGAAGCTTTCTTT.

This clone was detected only once. The chain couples TRBV5-4 to TRBJ2-3, with D unclear. CDR1 SGHNT and CDR2 YYREEE come from the germline V gene (reference sequence). The CDR3 loop spans 14 amino acids. Trimming stripped 3 bases from V and 2 bases from J, with 10 bases between. CDR3 residues: CASSSSLHTDTQYF. The CDR3, as DNA: TGTGCCAGCAGCTCCTCTCTGCACACAGATACGCAGTATTTT.

V and J are TRBV28 and TRBJ1-2; D remains unclear. The V gene lost 6 bases and the J gene lost 0 bases, with 14 bases spanning the gap. In germline, CDR1 is MDHEN, CDR2 SYDVKM. CDR3 length: 15 amino acids. The CDR3 loop is CASRTGRNTNYGYTF. CDR3 nucleotides: TGTGCCAGCAGAACCGGACGGAATACTAACTATGGCTACACCTTC.

The chain has TRBV5-1 and TRBJ1-3; D not certain. Trimming removed 4 bases at V and 2 bases at J, with 13 bases between. The CDR3 is 15 amino acids. Germline lookup yields CDR1 SGHRS and CDR2 YFSETQ. The CDR3 reads CASSLGVTPGNTIYF. CDR3 nucleotides: TGCGCCAGCAGCCTTGGCGTCACCCCTGGAAACACCATATATTTT.

In regard to this clone: This sample includes further DNA sequences coding for the same CDR3. The chain uses TRBV5-1 and TRBJ2-5, with D unclear. The germline gives CDR1 SGHRS, CDR2 YFSETQ. This CDR3 region has 13 residues. With 0 bases removed from V and 4 bases from J, the gap between germline ends came to 7 bases. The CDR3 sequence: CASSLGRGETQYF. The CDR3 DNA follows: TGCGCCAGCAGCTTGGGAAGAGGAGAGACCCAGTACTTC.

The V call is TRBV10-1, the J call TRBJ1-1; D unclear. Trimming pared 3 bases from V and 4 bases from J, leaving 9 bases between. Germline loops: CDR1 WNHNN, CDR2 SYGVQD (reference sequence). This CDR3 has 13 residues. The CDR3 DNA is TGCGCCAGCAGTGACCCCGCGGGCACTGAAGCTTTCTTT. Translation: CASSDPAGTEAFF.

The V and J genes are TRBV25-1 and TRBJ2-3; D is unresolved. Trimming shortened V by 4 bases and J by 2 bases, and 7 bases separated the two germline ends. CDR1 and CDR2 (germline): MGHDK, SYGVNS. CDR3 length: 13 residues. The CDR3 loop is CASSVPFTDTQYF. CDR3 nucleotides: TGTGCCAGCAGTGTCCCGTTCACAGATACGCAGTATTTT. Complete variable domain (other parts from reference TRBV25-1 and TRBJ2-3): EADIYQTPRYLVIGTGKKITLECSQTMGHDKMYWYQQDPGMELHLIHYSYGVNSTEKGDLSSESTVSRIRTEHFPLTLESARPSHTSQYLCASSVPFTDTQYFGPGTRLTVL.

The rearrangement links TRBV1 to TRBJ2-3; TRBD2, the D gene given by the table, was not confirmed from the DNA. TRBV1 is classified as a pseudogene. There are 18 residues in the CDR3. CDR3 residues: CTSSLAGGQPPITDTQYF. CDR3 DNA sequence: TGCACCAGCAGTCTAGCGGGAGGGCAACCCCCAATCACAGATACGCAGTATTTT.

The chain combines TRBV6-5 with TRBJ1-1, with D maybe TRBD1 (6 bases). Per germline, CDR1 MNHEY and CDR2 SVGAGI. V was trimmed by 6 bases and J by 6 bases, leaving 11 bases between them. The CDR3 is made up of 12 amino acids. The CDR3 reads CASRQGGAEAFF. The CDR3 DNA sequence: TGTGCCAGCAGACAGGGAGGAGCTGAAGCTTTCTTT.

Only one count was recorded for this clone. The chain carries TRBV28 and TRBJ2-5; 10 positions agree with TRBD2. CDR1 is MDHEN, CDR2 SYDVKM, per germline. This CDR3 is 15 amino acids long. Losses at the gene ends were 3 bases for V and 2 bases for J; bases not matched to a gene: 3. CDR3: CASSFGLAEQETQYF. DNA of the CDR3: TGTGCCAGCAGTTTCGGACTAGCGGAGCAAGAGACCCAGTACTTC.

V usage is TRBV27 and J usage is TRBJ2-5; TRBD1 aligns across 9 bases. The length of the CDR3 is 13 residues. The V and J ends lost 6 bases and 1 base, in that order; junction bases with no gene match: 0. From germline, CDR1 is MNHEY and CDR2 SMNVEV (reference sequence). CDR3 sequence (DNA): TGTGCCAGCAGGACAGGGGGCCAAGAGACCCAGTACTTC. It is translated as CASRTGGQETQYF.

The V gene is TRBV7-9, the J gene TRBJ2-3, with 7 bases lining up with TRBD2. The CDR3 has 15 amino acids. V was pared by 1 base and J by 5 bases, with 6 bases of the junction left unmatched. Germline V lookup: CDR1 SEHNR, CDR2 FQNEAQ (reference sequence). CDR3 amino acids: CASSLVSGKGDTQYF. In nucleotides, the CDR3 is TGTGCCAGCAGCTTAGTGAGCGGGAAAGGAGATACGCAGTATTTT.

The chain employs TRBV28 and TRBJ1-5; 7 positions agree with TRBD1. Trimming removed 6 bases from V and 9 bases from J; junction bases left unmatched: 14. Germline lookup yields CDR1 MDHEN and CDR2 SYDVKM. The CDR3 runs 15 residues. CDR3 sequence reads: CASSTPDREVRPQHF. The CDR3 coding sequence is TGTGCCAGCAGCACCCCCGACAGGGAGGTTAGGCCCCAGCATTTT.

This rearrangement joins TRBV16 to TRBJ1-5; D gene uncertain. V lost 3 bases and J 0 bases, leaving 12 bases between the germline ends. The length of the CDR3 is 16 residues. Germline values: CDR1 KGHSY, CDR2 FQNENV. CDR3 loop: CASSQKRQYSNQPQHF. The CDR3 bases are TGTGCCAGCAGCCAGAAGAGGCAATATAGCAATCAGCCCCAGCATTTT.

The rearrangement uses TRBV4-1 and TRBJ1-5; no clear D gene. The CDR3 loop spans 14 amino acids. The germline V and J ends were trimmed by 0 bases and 3 bases, with 6 bases remaining between them. Germline assignment: CDR1 MGHRA and CDR2 YSYEKL. The CDR3 here is CASSQDSPNQPQHF. DNA for the CDR3: TGCGCCAGCAGCCAAGACAGCCCCAATCAGCCCCAGCATTTT.

The rearrangement joins TRBV19 to TRBJ2-7; 13 positions agree with TRBD2. V dropped 5 bases and J dropped 7; count of bases not matched to a gene: 5. The germline V gene has CDR1 LNHDA and CDR2 SQIVND (reference sequence). This CDR3 is 14 amino acids long. CDR3 sequence (DNA): TGTGCCAGTAGTTTGGGACTAGCGGGACGGGAGCAGTACTTC. Protein product: CASSLGLAGREQYF.

The chain joins TRBV7-6 to TRBJ2-2, with 12 bases fitting TRBD2. The V and J ends lost 5 bases and 3 bases, in that order; junction bases with no gene match: 4. Germline values: CDR1 SGHVS, CDR2 FNYEAQ. This CDR3 comprises 16 residues. The CDR3 protein is CASSQRLAGDTGELFF. The CDR3 DNA reads as TGTGCCAGCAGCCAACGACTAGCGGGAGACACCGGGGAGCTGTTTTTT.

The V call is TRBV19, the J call TRBJ1-5; 7 bases line up with TRBD1. Trimming cost V 4 bases and J 0 bases; bases outside gene matches: 3. CDR1 is LNHDA, CDR2 SQIVND, per germline (reference sequence). CDR3 length: 15 residues. CDR3 amino acids: CASSRTGGSNQPQHF. CDR3 DNA sequence: TGTGCCAGTAGTAGGACAGGAGGTAGCAATCAGCCCCAGCATTTT.

About this clone itself: The same CDR3 is also encoded by other DNA sequences in this sample. As DNA, the CDR3 is TGTGCCAGCAGGGGCACAGGGAGCAATCAGCCCCAGCATTTT. Its translation is CASRGTGSNQPQHF. The rearrangement joins TRBV27 to TRBJ1-5; a possible D gene is TRBD1 (6 bases). This CDR3 is built from 14 residues. V lost 6 bases and J lost 1, with 10 bases in between. The germline V gene encodes CDR1 MNHEY and CDR2 SMNVEV (reference sequence).

The rearrangement uses TRBV19 and TRBJ1-5; D gene uncertain. This CDR3 contains 13 residues. CDR1 and CDR2 (germline): LNHDA, SQIVND (reference sequence). V lost 2 bases and J lost 4, with 6 bases in between. The CDR3 is CASSIKGNQPQHF. The CDR3 coding sequence is TGTGCCAGTAGTATAAAGGGAAATCAGCCCCAGCATTTT.

The CDR3 reads CASSLVRGASAFF. DNA for the CDR3: TGTGCCAGCAGCTTGGTCCGGGGCGCGTCGGCTTTCTTT. The V call is TRBV5-8, the J call TRBJ1-1; weak D call: TRBD1 (5 bases). The length of the CDR3 is 13 residues. Germline V gene data show CDR1 as SGHTS and CDR2 as YDEGEE. The ends were cut back, 0 bases at V and 11 bases at J, with 14 bases in the middle.

The DNA for the CDR3 is TGTGCCAGCAGTGAACTAGCGGGAGCCACAGATACGCAGTATTTT. Its protein product is CASSELAGATDTQYF. The gene calls are TRBV6-4 and TRBJ2-3; TRBD2 matches 11 bases. V lost 3 bases to trimming and J lost 2 bases; unmatched junction nucleotides: 1. This CDR3 has 15 residues. Germline CDR1 is MRHNA and CDR2 is SNTAGT.

The rearrangement links TRBV19 to TRBJ2-1; perhaps TRBD1 as D (6 bases). Germline V lookup: CDR1 LNHDA, CDR2 SQIVND (reference sequence). The V end lost 3 bases, the J end lost 8 bases, and 14 bases lay between the germline ends. CDR3 length equals 14 residues. CDR3: CASSMGATSDEQFF. DNA for the CDR3: TGTGCCAGTAGTATGGGGGCTACTAGTGATGAGCAGTTCTTC.

This chain links TRBV29-1 with TRBJ1-4; no definite D call. The ends were cut back, 4 bases at V and 4 bases at J, with 4 bases in the middle. This CDR3 contains 11 residues. Germline CDR1 SQVTM, CDR2 ANQGSEA. The CDR3 region is CSVGGNEKLFF. Written as DNA, the CDR3 is TGCAGCGTTGGCGGTAATGAAAAACTGTTTTTT.

This rearrangement joins TRBV28 to TRBJ2-5; 10 bases line up with TRBD2. CDR1 MDHEN and CDR2 SYDVKM come from the germline V gene. The CDR3 has 17 residues. After removal of 5 bases from V and 5 bases from J, the junction contained 14 bases not matched to a gene. DNA for the CDR3: TGTGCCAGCAGTACGTTAGGGCTAGCGGGAGTTGGGGAGACCCAGTACTTC. It encodes CASSTLGLAGVGETQYF.

V usage is TRBV2 and J usage is TRBJ2-1; maybe TRBD2 (5 bases). CDR1 is SNHLY and CDR2 is FYNNEI in the germline V gene. The CDR3 totals 17 residues. Between the trimmed V and J ends, which lost 2 bases and 1 base, there was a span of 15 bases. As DNA, the CDR3 is TGTGCCAGCAGTGAATCGGGTTATCGGGGTTCCTACAATGAGCAGTTCTTC. Translated, it gives CASSESGYRGSYNEQFF.

The chain couples TRBV29-1 to TRBJ1-2; 7 bases align to TRBD1. V dropped 7 bases and J dropped 4; count of bases not matched to a gene: 9. Germline V gene lookup returns CDR1 SQVTM and CDR2 ANQGSEA. This CDR3 has 13 amino acids. The CDR3 protein is CSAITGASYGYTF. Here the CDR3 DNA reads TGCAGCGCAATTACAGGGGCAAGCTATGGCTACACCTTC.